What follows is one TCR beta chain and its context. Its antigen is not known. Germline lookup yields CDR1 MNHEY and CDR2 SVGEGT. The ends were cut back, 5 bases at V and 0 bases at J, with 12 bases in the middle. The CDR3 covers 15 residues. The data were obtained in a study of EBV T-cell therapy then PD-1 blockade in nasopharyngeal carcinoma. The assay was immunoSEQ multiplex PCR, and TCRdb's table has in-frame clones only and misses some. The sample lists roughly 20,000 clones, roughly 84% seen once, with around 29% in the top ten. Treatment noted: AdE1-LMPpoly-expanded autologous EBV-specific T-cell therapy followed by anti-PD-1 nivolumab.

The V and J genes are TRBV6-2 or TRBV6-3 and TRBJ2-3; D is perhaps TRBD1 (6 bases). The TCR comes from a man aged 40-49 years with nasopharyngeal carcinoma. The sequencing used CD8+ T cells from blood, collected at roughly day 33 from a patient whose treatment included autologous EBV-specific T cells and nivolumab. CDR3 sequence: CASSIGQRSTDTQYF. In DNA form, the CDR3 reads TGTGCCAGCAGTATCGGACAGAGGAGCACAGATACGCAGTATTTT.